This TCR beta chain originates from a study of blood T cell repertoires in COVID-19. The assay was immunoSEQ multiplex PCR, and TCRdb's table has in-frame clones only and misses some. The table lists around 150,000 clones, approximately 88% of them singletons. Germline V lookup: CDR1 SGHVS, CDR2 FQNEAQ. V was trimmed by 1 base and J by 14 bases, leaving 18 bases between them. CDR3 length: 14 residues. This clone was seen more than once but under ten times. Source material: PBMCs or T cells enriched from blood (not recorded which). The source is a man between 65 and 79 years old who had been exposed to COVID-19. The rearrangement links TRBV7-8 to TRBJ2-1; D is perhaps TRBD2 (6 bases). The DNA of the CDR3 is TGTGCCAGCAGCTTAGATAGGCGGGCGGGAAGGGAGTTCTTC. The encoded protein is CASSLDRRAGREFF.